The source of this TCR beta chain is a study of CD8+ T cells in alopecia areata. About the study: People stayed on tofacitinib for 6 to 18 months, then stopped the drug for 6 months.

cDNA reverse transcribed from extracted RNA served as the sequencing template. Clones were read by immunoSEQ multiplex PCR, and TCRdb kept only the in-frame ones, dropping some. The sample has some 180,000 clones, around 63% seen once. The V and J ends lost 0 bases and 4 bases, in that order; junction bases with no gene match: 6. The CDR3 has 17 residues. The V gene's germline CDR1 is SGDLS and CDR2 YYNGEE. J is TRBJ2-2 and V is TRBV9; 10 nucleotides align to TRBD2. The source was CD4+ T cells sorted from blood, collected at week 0. This TCR was sampled from a human donor with alopecia areata. The chain's CDR3 is CASSVGLAGAITGELFF. The CDR3 region has the DNA TGTGCCAGCAGCGTAGGGCTAGCGGGGGCGATCACCGGGGAGCTGTTTTTT.